The next 22 T cell receptor beta chains were all read from a single sample in a study of cytomegalovirus exposure and HLA in healthy donors. Profiled with immunoSEQ multiplex PCR; TCRdb holds only in-frame clones, not every one. The sample records under 250,000 clones, 87% being singletons. Sequenced input: PBMCs. These receptors were collected from a woman younger than 30 in good health and CMV-seropositive.

The V gene is TRBV9, the J gene TRBJ2-7, with a weak D call TRBD2 (5 bases). V lost 3 bases and J lost 2, with 9 bases in between. Germline loops: CDR1 SGDLS, CDR2 YYNGEE. The CDR3 has 13 amino acids. CDR3 protein: CASSDGNTYEQYF. CDR3 coding DNA: TGTGCCAGCAGCGACGGGAACACCTACGAGCAGTACTTC.

A remark on this clone: The sample has other DNA sequences that encode this CDR3 too. This chain links TRBV27 with TRBJ1-5; D gene uncertain. The CDR3 length is 15 residues. The V end was cut by 0 bases, the J end by 0 bases, with 6 bases between. Germline V CDR1 and CDR2: MNHEY, SMNVEV (reference sequence). CDR3 sequence reads: CASSLSPFSNQPQHF. The CDR3 DNA follows: TGTGCCAGCAGTTTATCCCCCTTTAGCAATCAGCCCCAGCATTTT.

The chain couples TRBV28 to TRBJ1-2; D perhaps matches TRBD1 (6 bases). CDR3 size: 14 residues. Germline V CDR1 and CDR2: MDHEN, SYDVKM. Trimming shortened V by 6 bases and J by 8 bases, and 19 bases separated the two germline ends. The CDR3 DNA sequence: TGTGCCAGCAGCATCCCCGAGCGAGGGGGAGGCTACACCTTC. Translating it yields CASSIPERGGGYTF.

The chain carries TRBV5-1 and TRBJ2-3; 7 nucleotides line up with TRBD1. V gave up 4 bases and J gave up 3 bases; unmatched junction bases: 11. This CDR3 comprises 16 residues. Germline CDR1 and CDR2: SGHRS and YFSETQ. CDR3: CASSPGRQGGTDTQYF. For the CDR3, the DNA is TGCGCCAGCAGCCCCGGGCGACAGGGTGGGACAGATACGCAGTATTTT.

As to this clone: Within the sample, other DNA sequences also encode this same CDR3. V usage is TRBV4-2 and J usage is TRBJ2-1, with 11 bases lining up with TRBD2. CDR3 size: 16 residues. CDR1 is LGHNA, CDR2 YNFKEQ, per germline. The ends lost 0 bases at V and 4 bases at J; junction bases unmatched: 2. This chain's CDR3 is CASSQDGTSGYNEQFF. DNA of the CDR3: TGTGCCAGCAGCCAAGATGGGACTAGCGGTTACAATGAGCAGTTCTTC.

V usage is TRBV30 and J usage is TRBJ1-5; tentative D call: TRBD1 (6 bases). The V and J ends lost 4 bases and 3 bases respectively, with 10 bases between them. Germline V gene sequence: CDR1 GTSNPN, CDR2 SVGIG (reference sequence). The CDR3 is 13 residues long. The CDR3, as DNA: TGTGCCTGGAAGGGACACACCAATCAGCCCCAGCATTTT. Its translation is CAWKGHTNQPQHF.

This clone was recorded only once. This sequence joins TRBV28 and TRBJ2-1; D is unclear. V was clipped by 3 bases and J by 5 bases, with 8 bases between them. This CDR3 has 13 amino acids. From germline, CDR1 is MDHEN and CDR2 SYDVKM. The CDR3 DNA sequence: TGTGCCAGCAGTTTTAGAATCGACAATGAGCAGTTCTTC. It specifies CASSFRIDNEQFF.

The chain has TRBV4-1 and TRBJ2-7, with a possible D match to TRBD1 (6 bases). The germline V and J ends were trimmed by 0 bases and 1 base, with 13 bases remaining between them. The germline V gene has CDR1 MGHRA and CDR2 YSYEKL. This CDR3 has 16 amino acids. The CDR3 protein is CASSQEAGAMSYEQYF. Here the CDR3 DNA reads TGCGCCAGCAGCCAAGAGGCAGGGGCGATGTCCTACGAGCAGTACTTC.

The genes are TRBV5-6 and TRBJ1-2; no firm D call. The germline V and J ends were trimmed by 4 bases and 10 bases, with 14 bases remaining between them. The germline V gene has CDR1 SGHDT and CDR2 YYEEEE. This CDR3 comprises 12 residues. Written as DNA, the CDR3 is TGTGCCAGCAGCCCCGGGAGAGCCGTCTACACCTTC. Protein sequence: CASSPGRAVYTF.

The V and J genes are TRBV5-6 and TRBJ1-3; 7 bases map to TRBD1. V lost 5 bases to trimming and J lost 3 bases; unmatched junction nucleotides: 5. Germline-derived CDR1 and CDR2 are SGHDT and YYEEEE. The length of the CDR3 is 14 residues. In nucleotides, the CDR3 is TGTGCCAGCAGACCGACAGGGCTTGGAAACACCATATATTTT. It codes for CASRPTGLGNTIYF.

This chain joins TRBV19 and TRBJ2-7, with D perhaps matching TRBD1 (5 bases). The CDR3 totals 15 residues. Germline CDR1 and CDR2: LNHDA and SQIVND (reference sequence). V shed 6 bases and J shed 0 bases, with 15 bases lying between them. CDR3 DNA: TGTGCCAGTAGGGCAATTTATGACAGCTCCTACGAGCAGTACTTC. It is translated as CASRAIYDSSYEQYF.

CDR3 sequence: CASSIGSTGTGALYEQYF. The CDR3 bases are TGTGCCAGTAGTATAGGAAGTACCGGGACAGGGGCCCTTTACGAGCAGTACTTC. This chain uses TRBV19 with TRBJ2-7; 10 nucleotides line up with TRBD1. CDR3 length: 18 residues. Germline V CDR1 and CDR2: LNHDA, SQIVND (reference sequence). V lost 1 base and J lost 4; bases outside the gene matches: 13.

The count of this clone is one. The chain carries TRBV28 and TRBJ2-3, with TRBD2 matching over 7 bases. The germline CDR1 and CDR2 sequences are MDHEN and SYDVKM. The CDR3 is 16 residues long. The junction had 10 bases not matched to a gene; V was cut back by 6 bases and J by 1 base. CDR3 nucleotide sequence: TGTGCCAGCAGACCTTCGCGCGGGAGAGGCACAGATACGCAGTATTTT. Translating gives CASRPSRGRGTDTQYF.

The J gene is TRBJ2-7, the V gene TRBV18, with 8 bases fitting TRBD1. V lost 3 bases and J lost 4; bases outside the gene matches: 8. Germline V gene data show CDR1 as KGHSH and CDR2 as LQKENI. The CDR3 totals 15 residues. Written as DNA, the CDR3 is TGTGCCAGCTCACCGCCGCAGGGGGCTCTTTACGAGCAGTACTTC. Translation gives CASSPPQGALYEQYF.

This clone was seen a single time. This chain uses TRBV28 with TRBJ2-7; 9 bases align to TRBD2. Germline trimming cut 5 bases from V and 6 bases from J; bases unmatched to any gene: 17. The CDR3 is made up of 17 amino acids. The germline V gene has CDR1 MDHEN and CDR2 SYDVKM. The CDR3 nucleotides read TGTGCCAGCAGTCCTTTAGCGGGAGCCTCGGGATATACCGAGCAGTACTTC. It codes for CASSPLAGASGYTEQYF.

The chain is built from TRBV28 and TRBJ2-1, with 11 nucleotides matching TRBD2. This CDR3 spans 16 amino acids. The V segment lost 2 bases and the J segment 6 bases; nucleotides outside the gene matches: 6. In germline, CDR1 is MDHEN, CDR2 SYDVKM. The DNA of the CDR3 is TGTGCCAGCAGTTTACGAACTAGCGGGAGCGGCAATGAGCAGTTCTTC. It codes for CASSLRTSGSGNEQFF. The whole variable domain, remainder taken from reference TRBV28 and TRBJ2-1, is DVKVTQSSRYLVKRTGEKVFLECVQDMDHENMFWYRQDPGLGLRLIYFSYDVKMKEKGDIPEGYSVSREKKERFSLILESASTNQTSMYLCASSLRTSGSGNEQFFGPGTRLTVL.

For this clone: The sample contains more than one DNA sequence encoding this CDR3. The chain has TRBV4-2 and TRBJ2-7; 10 bases fit TRBD1. This CDR3 is built from 14 residues. V was pared by 1 base and J by 4 bases, with 1 base of the junction left unmatched. The germline V gene encodes CDR1 LGHNA and CDR2 YNFKEQ. The CDR3 region has the DNA TGTGCCAGCAGCCAAGGACAGGGGGCTTACGAGCAGTACTTC. It translates to CASSQGQGAYEQYF.

The chain couples TRBV6-5 to TRBJ2-1, with 13 bases identical to TRBD2. CDR3 length equals 15 residues. Germline assignment: CDR1 MNHEY and CDR2 SVGAGI. The V and J ends lost 6 bases and 5 bases, in that order; junction bases with no gene match: 4. CDR3 residues: CASRLAGGSDNEQFF. The CDR3 bases are TGTGCCAGCAGACTAGCGGGAGGGTCAGACAATGAGCAGTTCTTC.

The rearrangement links TRBV7-9 to TRBJ2-2; D is possibly TRBD2 (5 bases). Germline CDR1 is SEHNR and CDR2 is FQNEAQ (reference sequence). The CDR3 sequence is 12 residues long. V was pared by 4 bases and J by 7 bases, with 7 bases between. The CDR3 DNA reads as TGTGCCAGCAGCTCCGAGGGCGGGGAGCTGTTTTTT. It yields the protein CASSSEGGELFF.

This chain uses TRBV6-5 with TRBJ2-7, with TRBD2 identical over 8 bases. With V trimmed by 6 bases and J by 0 bases, 4 bases remained unmatched. CDR3 length equals 14 residues. Germline loops: CDR1 MNHEY, CDR2 SVGAGI. CDR3 protein: CASSQRETSYEQYF. Written as DNA, the CDR3 is TGTGCCAGCAGCCAGCGGGAGACCTCCTACGAGCAGTACTTC.

V gene TRBV7-9 combines with J gene TRBJ2-1; D gene uncertain. CDR1 is SEHNR, CDR2 FQNEAQ, per germline (reference sequence). The CDR3 extends over 11 amino acids. V dropped 5 bases and J dropped 10 bases, with 9 bases sitting between them. The CDR3 reads CASSPQLEQFF. CDR3 nucleotides: TGTGCCAGCAGCCCTCAGTTGGAGCAGTTCTTC.

V and J are TRBV5-1 and TRBJ1-1; 10 bases align to TRBD1. Trimming cost V 4 bases and J 0 bases; bases outside gene matches: 3. Germline CDR1 reads SGHRS; CDR2 reads YFSETQ. This CDR3 comprises 15 residues. This CDR3 is CASSPGQGMNTEAFF. The CDR3 nucleotides read TGCGCCAGCAGCCCGGGACAGGGGATGAACACTGAAGCTTTCTTT.